The rows below give T cell receptor beta chains drawn from one sample of a study of blood T cell repertoires in COVID-19. The data were produced by immunoSEQ multiplex PCR, yet TCRdb's version contains in-frame clones alone and is incomplete. This sample has some 410,000 clones, with approximately 90% found just once. The sample was PBMCs or T cells enriched from blood (not recorded which). The receptors stem from a woman between 25 and 40 years old with acute COVID-19. Each CDR3 is given with its conserved first and last residue. The D gene is left open where the match is weak. The size entry is marked missing in some rows and otherwise reads once, few, many or a size class.

cdr3_aa	cdr3_nt	d_call	j_call	cdr3_length	v_call	clone_size
CASSLTATNGGNEQFF	TGTGCCAGCAGCTTAACGGCAACCAACGGGGGCAATGAGCAGTTCTTC	.	TRBJ2-1	16	TRBV7-3	.
CASRYSGSSYNEQFF	TGTGCCAGCAGGTATTCCGGGAGCTCCTACAATGAGCAGTTCTTC	.	TRBJ2-1	15	TRBV6-5	many
CASKTVDRGYRSPLHF	TGTGCCAGTAAAACCGTCGACAGGGGATATCGGTCACCCCTCCACTTT	TRBD1	TRBJ1-6	16	TRBV19	.
CATKTGNQPQHF	TGTGCCACCAAGACGGGGAATCAGCCCCAGCATTTT	.	TRBJ1-5	12	TRBV12-3/TRBV12-4	.
CASSPGTSYEQYF	TGTGCCAGCAGCCCTGGGACTAGCTACGAGCAGTACTTC	TRBD2	TRBJ2-7	13	TRBV7-6	.
CASSLLGQNEKLFF	TGTGCCAGCAGTTTGTTGGGACAAAATGAAAAACTGTTTTTT	.	TRBJ1-4	14	TRBV27	.
CASSSGTGGTNEKLFF	TGTGCCAGCAGTTCCGGGACAGGCGGGACTAATGAAAAACTGTTTTTT	TRBD1	TRBJ1-4	16	TRBV27	.
CASSLRGPETQYF	TGTGCCAGCAGCTTACGTGGGCCAGAGACCCAGTACTTC	.	TRBJ2-5	13	TRBV7-9	.
CASSLREGLGPQHF	TGTGCCAGCAGTCTCCGGGAGGGTTTGGGGCCCCAGCATTTT	.	TRBJ1-5	14	TRBV27	.
CASGAGGLSGANVLTF	TGTGCCAGCGGGGCAGGGGGCCTCTCTGGGGCCAACGTCCTGACTTTC	TRBD1	TRBJ2-6	16	TRBV6-4	.
CASSVETANTGELFF	TGTGCCAGCAGCGTAGAGACAGCGAACACCGGGGAGCTGTTTTTT	.	TRBJ2-2	15	TRBV9	.
CASSQVGSPSTEAFF	TGTGCCAGCAGCCAAGTAGGATCGCCTAGCACTGAAGCTTTCTTT	.	TRBJ1-1	15	TRBV3-1/TRBV3-2	once
CAISDSRDTDTQYF	TGTGCCATCAGTGATTCCAGGGACACAGATACGCAGTATTTT	.	TRBJ2-3	14	TRBV10-3	.
CASSWGGGYTYEQYF	TGTGCCAGCAGCTGGGGCGGGGGCTATACCTACGAGCAGTACTTC	.	TRBJ2-7	15	TRBV5-6	.
CATSDYTGSSYNEQFF	TGTGCCACCAGTGACTATACAGGGAGCTCCTACAATGAGCAGTTCTTC	.	TRBJ2-1	16	TRBV24-1	.
CATSDHRGPGNQPQHF	TGTGCCACCAGTGACCACAGGGGACCCGGCAATCAGCCCCAGCATTTT	TRBD1	TRBJ1-5	16	TRBV24-1	once
CASSAGTTNYGYTF	TGCGCCAGCAGCGCCGGGACAACCAACTATGGCTACACCTTC	.	TRBJ1-2	14	TRBV5-1	.
CASSLARTSSNSPLHF	TGTGCCAGCAGCTTAGCTCGGACAAGCTCGAATTCACCCCTCCACTTT	.	TRBJ1-6	16	TRBV7-2	.
CAWGRDRIYEQYF	TGTGCCTGGGGAAGGGACAGGATCTACGAGCAGTACTTC	TRBD1	TRBJ2-7	13	TRBV30	.
CATRIAPGQAAYEQYF	TGTGCCACCCGCATCGCTCCGGGACAGGCGGCCTACGAGCAGTACTTC	TRBD1	TRBJ2-7	16	TRBV2	.
CASRPGVGTGELFF	TGTGCCAGCAGACCAGGGGTAGGAACCGGGGAGCTGTTTTTT	.	TRBJ2-2	14	TRBV27	.
CASRFGGPYEQYF	TGTGCCAGCAGGTTCGGGGGACCCTACGAGCAGTACTTC	.	TRBJ2-7	13	TRBV2	.
CASSIGAYEQYF	TGTGCCAGCAGCATAGGGGCCTACGAGCAGTACTTC	.	TRBJ2-7	12	TRBV12-3/TRBV12-4	.
CASSNWPLEAFF	TGTGCCAGCAGTAACTGGCCGCTTGAAGCTTTCTTT	.	TRBJ1-1	12	TRBV6-5	.
CASSGGTGFRTTEAFF	TGTGCCAGCAGTGGAGGGACAGGATTTCGCACCACTGAAGCTTTCTTT	TRBD1	TRBJ1-1	16	TRBV6-2/TRBV6-3	.
CASSGRQGFYGYTF	TGTGCCAGCAGCGGCAGACAGGGATTCTATGGCTACACCTTC	TRBD1	TRBJ1-2	14	TRBV2	.
CASSPHGAGKEEQYF	TGTGCCAGCAGCCCCCATGGGGCAGGGAAAGAGGAGCAGTACTTC	.	TRBJ2-7	15	TRBV7-6	once
CACPGQGKSGEKLFF	TGTGCCTGCCCTGGCCAGGGGAAGAGTGGTGAAAAACTGTTTTTT	.	TRBJ1-4	15	TRBV30	.
CASTWARNNSPLHF	TGTGCCAGCACTTGGGCCCGCAATAATTCACCCCTCCACTTT	.	TRBJ1-6	14	TRBV2	.
CASSEGRGRNNSPLHF	TGTGCCAGCAGTGAGGGCAGGGGAAGGAATAATTCACCCCTCCACTTT	.	TRBJ1-6	16	TRBV2	.
CATSDFGGGSQETQYF	TGTGCCACCAGTGATTTTGGGGGGGGTTCGCAAGAGACCCAGTACTTC	TRBD2	TRBJ2-5	16	TRBV24-1	.
CASSGKQGRHNSPLHF	TGTGCCAGCAGTGGGAAACAGGGAAGGCATAATTCACCCCTCCACTTT	.	TRBJ1-6	16	TRBV6-1	.
CASSLTGGDGYTF	TGCGCCAGCAGCTTGACAGGGGGCGATGGCTACACCTTC	TRBD1	TRBJ1-2	13	TRBV5-1	.
CASSLVNRDIDSYEQYF	TGTGCCAGCAGCTTAGTTAATCGGGACATCGACTCCTACGAGCAGTACTTC	.	TRBJ2-7	17	TRBV11-3	.
CASSNGDSPLHF	TGTGCCAGCTCCAATGGAGATTCACCCCTCCACTTT	.	TRBJ1-6	12	TRBV18	.
CASSTRQGHTGELFF	TGTGCCAGTAGCACCCGACAGGGACACACCGGGGAGCTGTTTTTT	TRBD1	TRBJ2-2	15	TRBV19	.
CASSPGEEGPNTEAFF	TGTGCCAGCAGCCCGGGAGAGGAGGGACCGAACACTGAAGCTTTCTTT	.	TRBJ1-1	16	TRBV7-9	.
CASSQGRGDRPNYGYTF	TGCGCCAGCAGCCAAGGGAGGGGGGACAGGCCCAACTATGGCTACACCTTC	TRBD1	TRBJ1-2	17	TRBV4-1	.
CASSPGGGGTEAFF	TGTGCCAGCAGCCCTGGGGGGGGTGGTACTGAAGCTTTCTTT	.	TRBJ1-1	14	TRBV7-2	.
CASRRDRVAYEQYF	TGTGCCAGCAGGCGGGACAGGGTTGCCTACGAGCAGTACTTC	TRBD1	TRBJ2-7	14	TRBV27	.
CASSQTSTSRSSYEQYF	TGTGCCAGCAGCCAAACGTCGACTAGCCGGAGCTCCTACGAGCAGTACTTC	TRBD2	TRBJ2-7	17	TRBV4-2	.
CASSIGGRGNQPQHF	TGTGCCAGTAGTATCGGGGGGCGCGGGAATCAGCCCCAGCATTTT	.	TRBJ1-5	15	TRBV19	.
CASRASGTGNTQYF	TGTGCCAGCAGAGCTAGCGGCACGGGGAATACGCAGTATTTT	TRBD2	TRBJ2-3	14	TRBV6-5	once
CASSLAIPYNSPLHF	TGTGCCAGCAGCTTAGCTATCCCCTATAATTCACCCCTCCACTTT	.	TRBJ1-6	15	TRBV7-2	once
CASSLIGGDTDTQYF	TGTGCCAGCAGCTTAATCGGGGGAGACACAGATACGCAGTATTTT	.	TRBJ2-3	15	TRBV7-6	.
CSSSPGSSYGYTF	TGTTCCAGCAGCCCGGGTAGCAGCTATGGCTACACCTTC	.	TRBJ1-2	13	TRBV12-1	.
CASSGGKDTQYF	TGTGCCAGCAGCGGTGGCAAAGATACGCAGTATTTT	.	TRBJ2-3	12	TRBV5-6	.
CASSPTSGGTGELFF	TGTGCCAGCAGTCCGACTAGCGGGGGCACCGGGGAGCTGTTTTTT	TRBD2	TRBJ2-2	15	TRBV2	.
CASSYSSLAYEQYF	TGTGCCAGCAGTTACTCCAGTTTGGCCTACGAGCAGTACTTC	.	TRBJ2-7	14	TRBV6-2/TRBV6-3	.
CASSTDRTEAFF	TGTGCCAGCAGTACGGACAGAACTGAAGCTTTCTTT	.	TRBJ1-1	12	TRBV6-5	.
CAISLGGSTDTQYF	TGTGCCATCAGTCTCGGGGGGAGCACAGATACGCAGTATTTT	TRBD2	TRBJ2-3	14	TRBV10-3	.
CASSFEYTGELFF	TGTGCCAGCAGTTTTGAGTACACCGGGGAGCTGTTTTTT	.	TRBJ2-2	13	TRBV12-3/TRBV12-4	.
CASSLGLAENTGELFF	TGTGCCAGCAGCTTAGGCCTAGCGGAGAACACCGGGGAGCTGTTTTTT	TRBD2	TRBJ2-2	16	TRBV7-9	.
CASGGTGGADLDTEAFF	TGTGCTAGTGGTGGAACAGGGGGCGCAGACTTGGACACTGAAGCTTTCTTT	TRBD1	TRBJ1-1	17	TRBV12-5	.
CSASSGGLSTDTQYF	TGCAGTGCTAGTAGCGGGGGACTTAGCACAGATACGCAGTATTTT	TRBD2	TRBJ2-3	15	TRBV20-1	.
CATSRDLAVSGNTIYF	TGTGCCACCAGCAGAGATCTGGCCGTCTCTGGAAACACCATATATTTT	.	TRBJ1-3	16	TRBV15	.
CASSPGAGGNYGYTF	TGTGCCAGCTCACCAGGAGCAGGGGGCAACTATGGCTACACCTTC	TRBD1	TRBJ1-2	15	TRBV18	.